This TCR beta chain came from a study of CXCR3-negative and CXCR3-positive naive CD8 T cells. Sorts performed in triplicate captured 250,000 to 350,000 cells each from every CD8+ T cell subset. The authors gated naive CD8+ T cells as CD45RO-CCR7+CD27+CD95-. From germline, CDR1 is MNHEY and CDR2 SMNVEV (reference sequence). The CDR3 totals 15 residues. Findings and caveats of the study: In both naive subsets diversity was comparably high, whereas memory CD8+ cells showed much lower diversity. Upon cryopreservation, CXCR3 expression partially decreased, and most assays used fresh PBMCs. TRB CDR3 hydrophobicity was greater in CXCR3-positive naive cells than in CXCR3-negative naive cells.

It was by 5' RACE with UMI labels that the TRB cDNA libraries were prepared. TCRdb reprocessed the 5' RACE reads and keeps a single row for each CDR3 protein, giving no DNA. The sample is made up of roughly 93,000 distinct CDR3 sequences, and the top ten hold approximately 0.99% of it. Note on this clonotype: Its antigen remains unknown.

The chain couples TRBV27 to TRBJ2-1; TCRdb's D gene call, TRBD1, goes unchecked for lack of DNA. The sequencing input was naive CXCR3+ CD8+ T cells from blood. Noted subset: CD45RO-CCR7+CD27+CD95- naive CD8+ T cells expressing CXCR3 (TNR3+). The TCR originated in a human donor in good health. Some clones in this sample may be carry-over from other donors' samples. The CDR3: CASSRRWGPYNEQFF.